These 6 T cell receptor beta chains were sequenced from one sample in a study of blood T cell repertoires in COVID-19. Sequencing was performed with immunoSEQ multiplex PCR; in TCRdb, only in-frame clones are kept and a portion is missing. The data contain fewer than 250,000 clones, roughly 81% of them singletons. Sequencing was done on a sample of peripheral blood. These receptors all come from a woman aged 70 to 79 with active or convalescent COVID-19.

The J gene is TRBJ1-2, the V gene TRBV30; 9 bases align to TRBD1. J lost 4 bases, V lost 2 bases, and 5 bases had no gene match. Germline loops: CDR1 GTSNPN, CDR2 SVGIG (reference sequence). This CDR3 contains 14 residues. CDR3 sequence (DNA): TGTGCCTGGAGTACAGGGGGCGAAATCTATGGCTACACCTTC. It encodes CAWSTGGEIYGYTF.

The chain has TRBV19 and TRBJ2-5; 12 bases match TRBD1. CDR1 and CDR2 from the germline V gene are LNHDA and SQIVND (reference sequence). J gave up 3 bases and V 4 bases, and 9 bases lay outside the gene matches. The CDR3 runs 17 residues. The CDR3 region is CASSKPGQGAGEETQYF. The CDR3 nucleotides are TGTGCCAGTAGTAAACCGGGACAGGGGGCGGGAGAAGAGACCCAGTACTTC.

J is TRBJ1-4 and V is TRBV5-1; D remains unclear. CDR1 is SGHRS, CDR2 YFSETQ, per germline. Trimming took off 2 bases at V and 0 bases at J, with 5 bases between the two ends. The CDR3 contains 14 residues. This CDR3 reads CASSLSATNEKLFF. In DNA, the CDR3 is TGCGCCAGCAGCTTATCTGCAACTAATGAAAAACTGTTTTTT.

This sequence joins TRBV5-1 and TRBJ2-3; tentative D call: TRBD2 (5 bases). The germline gives CDR1 SGHRS, CDR2 YFSETQ. This CDR3 comprises 15 residues. V shed 2 bases and J shed 1 base, with 11 bases lying between them. The CDR3 reads CASSFGNTRTDTQYF. CDR3 DNA: TGCGCCAGCAGCTTCGGGAACACCCGCACAGATACGCAGTATTTT.

The chain links TRBV24-1 to TRBJ2-1; 7 nucleotides match TRBD1. The germline V gene encodes CDR1 KGHDR and CDR2 SFDVKD. V shed 4 bases, J shed 6 bases, and the junction held 11 bases outside the gene matches. This CDR3 region has 16 residues. The CDR3 reads CATSEGGSNPFNEQFF. CDR3 nucleotides: TGTGCCACCAGTGAAGGGGGCTCCAACCCTTTCAATGAGCAGTTCTTC.

The sample holds one count of this clone. The V and J genes are TRBV27 and TRBJ2-2; TRBD2 agrees at 9 bases. The length of the CDR3 is 18 residues. The trim removed 3 bases at V and 6 bases at J, leaving 14 bases unmatched. Germline CDR1 MNHEY, CDR2 SMNVEV (reference sequence). CDR3: CASSFQLTSGAPPGELFF. The CDR3 coding sequence is TGTGCCAGCAGTTTCCAACTGACTAGCGGAGCCCCTCCCGGGGAGCTGTTTTTT.